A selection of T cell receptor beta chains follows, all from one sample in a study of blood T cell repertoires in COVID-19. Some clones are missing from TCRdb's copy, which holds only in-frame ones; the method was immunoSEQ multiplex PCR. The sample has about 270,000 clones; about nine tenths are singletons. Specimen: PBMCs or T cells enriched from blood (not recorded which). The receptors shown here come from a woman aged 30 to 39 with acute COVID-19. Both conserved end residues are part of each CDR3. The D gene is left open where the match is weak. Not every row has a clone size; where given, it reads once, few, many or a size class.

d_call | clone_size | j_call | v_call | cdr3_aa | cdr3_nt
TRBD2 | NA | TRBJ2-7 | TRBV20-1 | CSALGGSEQYF | TGCAGTGCCCTCGGGGGGAGTGAGCAGTACTTC
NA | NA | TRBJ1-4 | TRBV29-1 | CSVEMGGSTNEKLFF | TGCAGCGTTGAAATGGGGGGATCGACTAATGAAAAACTGTTTTTT
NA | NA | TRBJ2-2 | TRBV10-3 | CAIGWGANTGELFF | TGTGCCATTGGATGGGGGGCGAACACCGGGGAGCTGTTTTTT
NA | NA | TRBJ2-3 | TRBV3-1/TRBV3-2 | CASSNSPDTQYF | TGTGCCAGCAGCAATAGTCCAGATACGCAGTATTTT
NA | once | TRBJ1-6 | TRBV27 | CASSPRPDSNSPLHF | TGTGCCAGCAGTCCCCGCCCTGACAGTAATTCACCCCTCCACTTT
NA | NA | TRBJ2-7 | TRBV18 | CASSPKTGTFIYEQYF | TGTGCCAGCTCACCCAAGACAGGAACTTTTATATACGAGCAGTACTTC
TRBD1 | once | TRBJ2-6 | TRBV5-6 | CASSPGTGVTGANVLTF | TGTGCCAGCAGCCCCGGGACAGGGGTCACTGGGGCCAACGTCCTGACTTTC
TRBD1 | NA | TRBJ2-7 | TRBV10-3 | CAISEPGQSSYEQYF | TGTGCCATCAGTGAACCGGGACAGAGCTCCTACGAGCAGTACTTC
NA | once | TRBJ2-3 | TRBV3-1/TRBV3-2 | CASSGAGRDTDTQYF | TGTGCCAGCAGCGGTGCGGGTAGGGACACAGATACGCAGTATTTT
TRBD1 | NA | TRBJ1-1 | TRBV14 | CASRRTGGTEAFF | TGTGCCAGCAGACGGACAGGGGGCACTGAAGCTTTCTTT
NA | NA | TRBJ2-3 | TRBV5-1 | CASSLGRSAGTKTSTDTQYF | TGCGCCAGCAGCTTGGGGCGTAGTGCGGGTACTAAAACTAGCACAGATACGCAGTATTTT
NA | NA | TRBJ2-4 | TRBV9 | CASSVGGQNKNIQYF | TGTGCCAGCAGCGTAGGGGGACAAAACAAAAACATTCAGTACTTC
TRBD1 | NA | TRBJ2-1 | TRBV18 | CASSPEDRVTPYEQFF | TGTGCCAGCTCACCAGAAGACAGGGTGACTCCATATGAGCAGTTCTTC
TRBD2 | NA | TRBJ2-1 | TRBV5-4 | CASSPPGLAEYNEQFF | TGTGCCAGCAGCCCCCCGGGGCTAGCGGAGTACAATGAGCAGTTCTTC
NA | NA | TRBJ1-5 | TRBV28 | CASTFPASGGASNQPQHF | TGTGCCAGCACCTTCCCCGCCTCTGGGGGCGCAAGCAATCAGCCCCAGCATTTT
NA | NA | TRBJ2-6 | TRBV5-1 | CASSTTGYSGANVLTF | TGCGCCAGCAGCACCACAGGGTACTCTGGGGCCAACGTCCTGACTTTC
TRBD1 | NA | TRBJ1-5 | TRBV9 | CASSATDRGLQPQHF | TGTGCCAGCAGCGCGACGGACAGGGGGCTTCAGCCCCAGCATTTT
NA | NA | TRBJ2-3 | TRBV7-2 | CASSVDGNRDTQYF | TGTGCCAGCAGCGTCGACGGGAACAGAGATACGCAGTATTTT
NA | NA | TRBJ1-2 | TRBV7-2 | CASSLGQVAYGYTF | TGTGCCAGCAGCTTAGGACAGGTCGCCTATGGCTACACCTTC
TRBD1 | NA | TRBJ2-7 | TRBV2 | CASSEGQGTFSYEQYF | TGTGCCAGCAGTGAAGGACAGGGGACCTTCTCCTACGAGCAGTACTTC
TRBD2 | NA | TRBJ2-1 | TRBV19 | CASSMLAGFYNEQFF | TGTGCCAGTAGTATGCTAGCGGGGTTCTACAATGAGCAGTTCTTC
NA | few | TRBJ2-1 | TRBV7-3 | CASSLGVDSSYNEQFF | TGTGCCAGCAGCTTAGGAGTAGATAGCTCCTACAATGAGCAGTTCTTC
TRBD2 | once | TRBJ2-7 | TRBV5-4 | CATQRSSGFSYEQYF | TGTGCCACCCAGCGGTCTAGCGGGTTCTCCTACGAGCAGTACTTC
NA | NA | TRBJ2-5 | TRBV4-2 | CASSQGNLVGETQYF | TGTGCCAGCAGCCAAGGAAACCTAGTCGGGGAGACCCAGTACTTC
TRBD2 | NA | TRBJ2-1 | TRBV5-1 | CASSSRKLSSGSERDEQFF | TGCGCCAGCAGCTCCCGTAAATTGTCTAGCGGGAGTGAACGCGATGAGCAGTTCTTC
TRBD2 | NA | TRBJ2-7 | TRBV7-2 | CASSLERTSLAYEQYF | TGTGCCAGCAGCTTAGAGAGGACTAGTCTTGCCTACGAGCAGTACTTC
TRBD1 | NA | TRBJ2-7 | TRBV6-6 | CASYSDRGRRGEQYF | TGTGCCAGCTACTCAGACAGGGGGCGCAGAGGCGAGCAGTACTTC
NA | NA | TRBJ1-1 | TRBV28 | CASSMGGGDYGAFF | TGTGCCAGCAGCATGGGGGGTGGGGATTATGGAGCTTTCTTT
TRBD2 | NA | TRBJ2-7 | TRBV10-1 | CASSLGTSGSAYEQYF | TGCGCCAGCAGCCTTGGGACTAGCGGGAGTGCCTACGAGCAGTACTTC
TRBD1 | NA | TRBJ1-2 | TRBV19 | CASSIQGAVPYGYTF | TGTGCCAGTAGTATACAGGGGGCAGTCCCCTATGGCTACACCTTC
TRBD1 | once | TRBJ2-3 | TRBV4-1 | CASSQDLTGGRADTQYF | TGCGCCAGCAGCCAAGATCTAACAGGGGGACGAGCAGATACGCAGTATTTT
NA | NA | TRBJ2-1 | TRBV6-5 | CASSYSGGVVEQFF | TGTGCCAGCAGTTACTCCGGAGGGGTTGTTGAGCAGTTCTTC
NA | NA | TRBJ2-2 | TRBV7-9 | CASTKRDSSPTGELFF | TGTGCCAGCACCAAGAGGGATTCCAGCCCCACCGGGGAGCTGTTTTTT
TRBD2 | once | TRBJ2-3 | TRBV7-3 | CASSSTGGEDTQYF | TGTGCCAGCAGCTCGACGGGAGGAGAGGATACGCAGTATTTT
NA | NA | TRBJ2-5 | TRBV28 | CASSLLGGKQETQYF | TGTGCCAGCAGTTTGCTAGGCGGGAAACAAGAGACCCAGTACTTC
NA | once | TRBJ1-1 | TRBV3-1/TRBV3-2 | CASSHPQGMNTEAFF | TGTGCCAGCAGCCACCCCCAGGGGATGAACACTGAAGCTTTCTTT
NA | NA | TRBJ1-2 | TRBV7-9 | CASSPPGRGRYTF | TGTGCCAGCAGCCCACCAGGTCGGGGTCGCTACACCTTC
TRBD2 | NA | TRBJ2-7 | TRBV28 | CASSRAGGPSYEQYF | TGTGCCAGCAGTCGAGCGGGAGGGCCCTCCTACGAGCAGTACTTC
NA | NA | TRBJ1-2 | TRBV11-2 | CASSLDQNYGYTF | TGTGCCAGCAGCTTAGATCAGAACTATGGCTACACCTTC
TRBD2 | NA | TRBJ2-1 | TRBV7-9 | CASSPGGLAGPNNEQFF | TGTGCCAGCAGCCCAGGGGGACTAGCGGGACCAAACAATGAGCAGTTCTTC
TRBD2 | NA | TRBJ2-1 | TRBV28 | CASSRTSGLSYNEQFF | TGTGCCAGCAGTCGGACTAGCGGACTATCCTACAATGAGCAGTTCTTC
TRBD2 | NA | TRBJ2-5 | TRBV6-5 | CASSTSGSLAETQYF | TGTGCCTCGTCAACTAGCGGGAGTCTGGCAGAGACCCAGTACTTC
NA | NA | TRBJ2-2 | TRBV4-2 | CASSQDRVSTGELFF | TGTGCCAGCAGCCAAGATCGGGTCTCCACCGGGGAGCTGTTTTTT
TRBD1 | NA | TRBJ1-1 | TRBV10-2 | CASSEAPGGLGTEAFF | TGCGCCAGCAGTGAGGCGCCAGGGGGGTTGGGGACTGAAGCTTTCTTT